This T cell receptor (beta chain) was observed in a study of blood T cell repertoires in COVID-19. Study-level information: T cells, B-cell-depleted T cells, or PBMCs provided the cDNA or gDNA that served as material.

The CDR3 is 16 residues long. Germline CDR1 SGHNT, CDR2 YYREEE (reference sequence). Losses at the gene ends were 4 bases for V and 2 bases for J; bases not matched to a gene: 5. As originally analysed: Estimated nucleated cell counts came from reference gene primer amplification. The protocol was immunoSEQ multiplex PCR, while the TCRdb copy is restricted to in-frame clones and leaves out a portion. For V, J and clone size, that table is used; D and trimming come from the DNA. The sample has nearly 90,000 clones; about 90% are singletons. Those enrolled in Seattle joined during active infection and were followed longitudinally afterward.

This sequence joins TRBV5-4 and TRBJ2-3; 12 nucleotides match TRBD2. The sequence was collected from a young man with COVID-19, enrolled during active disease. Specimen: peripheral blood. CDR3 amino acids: CASSHSSGRDTDTQYF. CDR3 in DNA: TGTGCCAGCAGCCACTCTAGCGGGAGGGACACAGATACGCAGTATTTT.